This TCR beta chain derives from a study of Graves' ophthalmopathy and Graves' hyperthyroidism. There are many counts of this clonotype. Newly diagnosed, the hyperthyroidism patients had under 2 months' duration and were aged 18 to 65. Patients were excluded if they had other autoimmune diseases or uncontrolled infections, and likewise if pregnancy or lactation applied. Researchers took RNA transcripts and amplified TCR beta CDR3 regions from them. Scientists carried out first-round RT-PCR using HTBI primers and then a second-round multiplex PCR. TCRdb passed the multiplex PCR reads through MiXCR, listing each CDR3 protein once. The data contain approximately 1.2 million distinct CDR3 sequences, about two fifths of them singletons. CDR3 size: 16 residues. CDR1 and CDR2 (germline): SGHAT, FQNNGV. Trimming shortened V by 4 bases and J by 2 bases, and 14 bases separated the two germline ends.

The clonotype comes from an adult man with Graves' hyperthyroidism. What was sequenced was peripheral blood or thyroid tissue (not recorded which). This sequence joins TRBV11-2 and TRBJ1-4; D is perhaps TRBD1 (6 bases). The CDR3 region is CASSSYRERTNEKLFF. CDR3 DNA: TGTGCCAGCAGCTCGTACAGGGAACGGACTAATGAAAAACTGTTTTTT.